These 17 T cell receptor beta chains originate from one sample sequenced in a study of shared clonotypes between healthy human individuals. Sequenced by immunoSEQ multiplex PCR; TCRdb stores in-frame clones only, minus some. The sample has about 980,000 clones; 76% are singletons. Sequencing was done on a sample of memory CD4+ T cells sorted from blood. Subset specified: CD45RA-negative fraction. These receptors all come from a young man in good health.

This clone has a count of ten or more. This chain connects TRBV2 to TRBJ2-7; 12 nucleotides match TRBD1. Germline V gives CDR1 SNHLY, CDR2 FYNNEI. CDR3 length equals 15 residues. After removal of 5 bases from V and 4 bases from J, the junction contained 6 bases not matched to a gene. CDR3 sequence: CASSHPGQGAYEQYF. CDR3 bases: TGTGCCAGCAGTCATCCGGGACAGGGGGCGTACGAGCAGTACTTC. The complete variable domain, with remaining parts taken from reference TRBV2 and TRBJ2-7, reads EPEVTQTPSHQVTQMGQEVILRCVPISNHLYFYWYRQILGQKVEFLVSFYNNEISEKSEIFDDQFSVERPDGSNFTLKIRSTKLEDSAMYFCASSHPGQGAYEQYFGPGTRLTVT.

The CDR3: CASSMGQGEAFF. The CDR3 DNA reads as TGCGCCAGCAGCATGGGACAGGGTGAGGCTTTCTTT. V usage is TRBV5-1 and J usage is TRBJ1-1, with 9 bases fitting TRBD1. This CDR3 region has 12 residues. Germline CDR1 and CDR2: SGHRS and YFSETQ. Trimming cost V 4 bases and J 11 bases; bases outside gene matches: 6.

This clone was seen at least ten times. The rearrangement uses TRBV4-3 and TRBJ2-3, with unresolved D. CDR1 and CDR2 (germline): LGHNA, YSLEER. CDR3 length: 14 residues. Trimming took off 2 bases at V and 2 bases at J, with 8 bases between the two ends. CDR3 sequence: CASSQSQHTDTQYF. DNA for the CDR3: TGCGCCAGCAGCCAAAGCCAACACACAGATACGCAGTATTTT.

This clone has a handful of counts. This sequence joins TRBV2 and TRBJ2-1; 10 bases line up with TRBD2. The V gene's germline CDR1 is SNHLY and CDR2 FYNNEI. V lost 6 bases and J lost 6; bases outside the gene matches: 8. The CDR3 runs 15 residues. CDR3 nucleotide sequence: TGTGCCAGCAGAGGGACTAGCGAGCGACCCAATGAGCAGTTCTTC. This codes for CASRGTSERPNEQFF.

The chain uses TRBV11-2 and TRBJ2-5; D might be TRBD2 (6 bases). CDR1 SGHAT and CDR2 FQNNGV come from the germline V gene. Deletions cut 1 base from V and 5 bases from J, with 14 bases between. The CDR3 covers 15 residues. The CDR3 bases are TGTGCCAGCAGCTTAGGAGGGACTCGGTCTGAGACCCAGTACTTC. Translation gives CASSLGGTRSETQYF.

The V gene is TRBV2, the J gene TRBJ1-2; TRBD1 is a possible D gene (6 bases). The V gene lost 2 bases and the J gene lost 7 bases, with 11 bases spanning the gap. In germline, CDR1 is SNHLY, CDR2 FYNNEI. The length of the CDR3 is 13 residues. CDR3 nucleotide sequence: TGTGCCAGCAGTGAAACAGGGCAGGGTGGCTACACCTTC. Protein product: CASSETGQGGYTF.

The rearrangement links TRBV7-2 to TRBJ1-5, with 10 bases matching TRBD1. V trimming: 1 base; J trimming: 7 bases; junction bases outside the gene matches: 4. Germline CDR1 and CDR2: SGHTA and FQGNSA. This CDR3 has 15 amino acids. CDR3 in DNA: TGTGCCAGCAGCTTAGAGGGACAGGGGATCCAGCCCCAGCATTTT. Residues: CASSLEGQGIQPQHF.

The gene calls are TRBV19 and TRBJ2-7, with D possibly matching TRBD2 (5 bases). V dropped 4 bases and J dropped 5 bases, with 24 bases sitting between them. The CDR3 consists of 17 residues. Germline CDR1 and CDR2: LNHDA and SQIVND (reference sequence). The CDR3 loop reads CASSSSPGVGRPNEQYF. The CDR3 DNA sequence: TGTGCCAGTAGTAGTTCTCCCGGTGTGGGGAGACCGAACGAGCAGTACTTC.

The V gene is TRBV4-1, the J gene TRBJ2-1; no firm D call. CDR1 is MGHRA, CDR2 YSYEKL, per germline. CDR3 size: 16 residues. The V end was cut by 1 base, the J end by 0 bases, with 10 bases between. The CDR3 region has the DNA TGCGCCAGCAGCCAAGTACTCGCAGTCTCCTACAATGAGCAGTTCTTC. It yields the protein CASSQVLAVSYNEQFF.

The CDR3 region is CASSQDRQRSTDTQYF. The CDR3 nucleotides read TGCGCCAGCAGCCAAGATCGTCAGCGGAGCACAGATACGCAGTATTTT. This rearrangement joins TRBV4-3 to TRBJ2-3; possibly TRBD2 for D (5 bases). Trimming took off 0 bases at V and 0 bases at J, with 10 bases between the two ends. CDR1 is LGHNA and CDR2 is YSLEER in the germline V gene. The CDR3 extends over 16 amino acids.

This clone was recorded only once. The chain links TRBV18 to TRBJ1-3; D call uncertain. Germline CDR1 is KGHSH and CDR2 is LQKENI. This CDR3 is built from 14 residues. V gave up 2 bases and J gave up 4 bases, with 9 bases separating them. CDR3 nucleotide sequence: TGTGCCAGCTCACCAAGGGATACAGGAAACACCATATATTTT. Its protein product is CASSPRDTGNTIYF.

The J gene is TRBJ2-1, the V gene TRBV5-6; 10 bases fit TRBD2. CDR3 length: 16 amino acids. Germline CDR1 is SGHDT and CDR2 is YYEEEE. Unmatched junction bases numbered 7, after V lost 4 bases and J lost 3 bases. CDR3 residues: CASSRRGLAIYNEQFF. The DNA of the CDR3 is TGTGCCAGCAGCAGACGGGGACTAGCGATCTACAATGAGCAGTTCTTC.

This sequence joins TRBV4-1 and TRBJ2-3; tentative D call: TRBD2 (5 bases). The CDR3 has 16 amino acids. CDR1 is MGHRA and CDR2 is YSYEKL in the germline V gene. Trimming pared 0 bases from V and 2 bases from J, leaving 12 bases between. DNA of the CDR3: TGCGCCAGCAGCCAAGAGGGAGCGGCCATCACAGATACGCAGTATTTT. Amino acids: CASSQEGAAITDTQYF.

The gene calls are TRBV6-6 and TRBJ2-7; tentative D call: TRBD1 (5 bases). The CDR3 sequence is 14 residues long. The germline V gene encodes CDR1 MNHNY and CDR2 SVGAGI (reference sequence). Trimming cost V 6 bases and J 3 bases, with 15 bases left between them. CDR3: CASRLSTGVYEQYF. CDR3 coding DNA: TGTGCCAGCAGACTATCTACAGGAGTCTACGAGCAGTACTTC.

The V call is TRBV30, the J call TRBJ1-1, with D unclear. The CDR3 contains 12 residues. Germline-derived CDR1 and CDR2 are GTSNPN and SVGIG (reference sequence). V was clipped by 3 bases and J by 4 bases, with 9 bases between them. In DNA form, the CDR3 reads TGTGCCTGGAGCCCGGCGGGCACTGAAGCTTTCTTT. As protein: CAWSPAGTEAFF.

The rearrangement links TRBV5-1 to TRBJ2-5; D could derive from TRBD1 or TRBD2 (7 bases each). The CDR3 is made up of 14 amino acids. The germline V gene encodes CDR1 SGHRS and CDR2 YFSETQ. V was clipped by 3 bases and J by 3 bases, with 12 bases between them. The CDR3 coding sequence is TGCGCCAGCAGCTCACAGGGGACTAAAGAGACCCAGTACTTC. This sequence encodes CASSSQGTKETQYF. Combining the CDR3 with reference TRBV5-1 and TRBJ2-5 gives the whole variable domain KAGVTQTPRYLIKTRGQQVTLSCSPISGHRSVSWYQQTPGQGLQFLFEYFSETQRNKGNFPGRFSGRQFSNSRSEMNVSTLELGDSALYLCASSSQGTKETQYFGPGTRLLVL.

V gene TRBV30 combines with J gene TRBJ2-7; D is unclear. Germline V lookup: CDR1 GTSNPN, CDR2 SVGIG (reference sequence). The CDR3 is 12 residues long. V was shortened by 5 bases and J by 3 bases, with 11 bases between the two germline ends. The CDR3 nucleotides read TGTGCCTGGGACGGAATCGGCTACGAGCAGTACTTC. This translates into CAWDGIGYEQYF.